These 28 T cell receptor beta chains share one sample of origin, sequenced in a study of shared clonotypes between healthy human individuals. Generated by immunoSEQ multiplex PCR, the TCRdb table keeps only in-frame clones and is missing some. Altogether roughly 2,500,000 clones are present, 80% to 95% being singletons, with the ten largest covering about 0.38%. Sequencing was carried out using naive CD4+ T cells from PBMCs. Specified subset: CD45RA+ positively selected. These receptors all come from a man between 18 and 35 years old in good health. Some clones in this sample may be carry-over from other donors' samples.

The chain recombines TRBV19 with TRBJ2-7; 8 nucleotides line up with TRBD1. The CDR3 loop spans 15 amino acids. Germline CDR1 reads LNHDA; CDR2 reads SQIVND (reference sequence). Trimming removed 4 bases from V and 0 bases from J; junction bases left unmatched: 5. DNA for the CDR3: TGTGCCAGTAGTACCCAGACAGGGGCCTCCTACGAGCAGTACTTC. It translates to CASSTQTGASYEQYF. The full variable domain, completed using reference TRBV19 and TRBJ2-7, is DGGITQSPKYLFRKEGQNVTLSCEQNLNHDAMYWYRQDPGQGLRLIYYSQIVNDFQKGDIAEGYSVSREKKESFPLTVTSAQKNPTAFYLCASSTQTGASYEQYFGPGTRLTVT.

The rearrangement links TRBV7-8 to TRBJ1-2; D is unclear. V gave up 5 bases and J gave up 0 bases, with 13 bases separating them. Germline CDR1 reads SGHVS; CDR2 reads FQNEAQ. The CDR3 consists of 15 residues. The CDR3 loop reads CASSHHEEPNYGYTF. In DNA, the CDR3 is TGTGCCAGCAGCCATCACGAGGAGCCTAACTATGGCTACACCTTC. Based on the CDR3 plus reference TRBV7-8 and TRBJ1-2, the full variable domain is GAGVSQSPRYKVAKRGQDVALRCDPISGHVSLFWYQQALGQGPEFLTYFQNEAQLDKSGLPSDRFFAERPEGSVSTLKIQRTQQEDSAVYLCASSHHEEPNYGYTFGSGTRLTVV.

This chain uses TRBV13 with TRBJ2-7; 11 bases are shared with TRBD2. The ends lost 1 base at V and 7 bases at J; junction bases unmatched: 6. CDR3 length: 15 amino acids. The germline V gene encodes CDR1 PRHDT and CDR2 FYEKMQ (reference sequence). CDR3: CASSLASSGRVEQYF. The DNA for the CDR3 is TGTGCCAGCAGCTTAGCGAGTAGCGGGAGGGTTGAGCAGTACTTC.

A few counts support this clone. For the CDR3, the DNA is TGTGCCTGGATGGGAGCTGGCACTGAAGCTTTCTTT. It is translated as CAWMGAGTEAFF. This sequence joins TRBV30 and TRBJ1-1; D not resolved. This CDR3 has 12 residues. Germline CDR1 reads GTSNPN; CDR2 reads SVGIG (reference sequence). Trimming stripped 4 bases from V and 4 bases from J, with 10 bases between.

This clone was found once. The V and J genes are TRBV6-6 and TRBJ2-2; no clear D gene. The length of the CDR3 is 13 residues. Trimming left V 2 bases short and J 6 bases short, with 7 bases between. The germline gives CDR1 MNHNY, CDR2 SVGAGI (reference sequence). The chain's CDR3 is CASSYIVPGELFF. The CDR3, as DNA: TGTGCCAGCAGTTACATCGTTCCCGGGGAGCTGTTTTTT.

The table lists this clone with a count of one. V and J are TRBV5-1 and TRBJ2-2; 9 bases are shared with TRBD2. The CDR3 has 16 amino acids. Unmatched junction bases numbered 15, after V lost 4 bases and J lost 11 bases. The V gene's germline CDR1 is SGHRS and CDR2 YFSETQ. The CDR3 DNA sequence: TGCGCCAGCAGCATAAACCCGGGACTAGCCCCTACTGAGCTGTTTTTT. This encodes CASSINPGLAPTELFF.

A single count supports this clone. J is TRBJ2-3 and V is TRBV21-1; TRBD1 is the table's D call and was not checked against the DNA. TRBV21-1 constitutes a pseudogene. The CDR3 loop spans 14 amino acids. CDR3 in amino acids: CASSEKWAGDTQYF. The CDR3 DNA sequence: TGTGCCAGCAGCGAAAAATGGGCAGGAGATACGCAGTATTTT.

With respect to this clone: The identical CDR3 is also encoded by other nucleotide sequences in the sample. The chain carries TRBV7-2 and TRBJ2-7; D ambiguous. The V end was cut by 1 base, the J end by 3 bases, with 7 bases between. CDR1 and CDR2 (germline): SGHTA, FQGNSA. The CDR3 runs 13 residues. The CDR3 region is CASSLVSSYEQYF. The CDR3, as DNA: TGTGCCAGCAGCTTAGTAAGCAGCTACGAGCAGTACTTC.

The chain couples TRBV10-1 to TRBJ2-1; 9 bases fit TRBD2. This CDR3 has 16 amino acids. CDR1 WNHNN and CDR2 SYGVQD come from the germline V gene (reference sequence). V was pared by 0 bases and J by 3 bases, with 3 bases of the junction left unmatched. The CDR3 loop reads CASSESPSGNYNEQFF. CDR3 DNA sequence: TGCGCCAGCAGTGAGTCGCCTAGCGGGAACTACAATGAGCAGTTCTTC.

This clone came up once. CDR3 loop: CASSYNRGKNTIYF. DNA for the CDR3: TGTGCCAGCAGTTACAACAGGGGGAAAAACACCATATATTTT. The V call is TRBV6-5, the J call TRBJ1-3; 8 bases are shared with TRBD1. The CDR3 totals 14 residues. Losses at the gene ends were 2 bases for V and 6 bases for J; bases not matched to a gene: 3. Germline lookup yields CDR1 MNHEY and CDR2 SVGAGI.

The rearrangement uses TRBV25-1 and TRBJ2-3; D is perhaps TRBD1 (5 bases). The CDR3 is 13 amino acids. Trimming pared 3 bases from V and 6 bases from J, leaving 10 bases between. CDR1 is MGHDK, CDR2 SYGVNS, per germline. The CDR3 spells CASSDARVDTQYF. For the CDR3, the DNA is TGTGCCAGCAGTGACGCCAGGGTCGATACGCAGTATTTT.

The CDR3 reads CASSPFAETQYF. CDR3 sequence (DNA): TGTGCCAGCTCACCATTCGCAGAGACCCAGTACTTC. The gene calls are TRBV18 and TRBJ2-5; D is unclear. The CDR3 runs 12 residues. The germline V and J ends were trimmed by 2 bases and 4 bases, with 5 bases remaining between them. Germline V CDR1 and CDR2: KGHSH, LQKENI. Full variable domain (rest looked up from reference TRBV18 and TRBJ2-5): NAGVMQNPRHLVRRRGQEARLRCSPMKGHSHVYWYRQLPEEGLKFMVYLQKENIIDESGMPKERFSAEFPKEGPSILRIQQVVRGDSAAYFCASSPFAETQYFGPGTRLLVL.

V and J are TRBV6-6 and TRBJ1-4, with D possibly being TRBD1 (5 bases). Germline loops: CDR1 MNHNY, CDR2 SVGAGI (reference sequence). This CDR3 contains 15 residues. V was cut by 0 bases and J by 8 bases, with 13 bases left in between. The CDR3 loop is CASSYSGREVEKLFF. In nucleotides, the CDR3 is TGTGCCAGCAGTTACTCTGGCAGGGAGGTCGAAAAACTGTTTTTT.

Notes on this clone: The same CDR3 also results from other DNA sequences found in this sample. The J gene is TRBJ2-7, the V gene TRBV28; D call uncertain. There are 12 residues in the CDR3. Germline values: CDR1 MDHEN, CDR2 SYDVKM. The V end was cut by 6 bases, the J end by 3 bases, with 9 bases between. The CDR3 nucleotides read TGTGCCAGCAGCTCCCCAATCTACGAGCAGTACTTC. Translation: CASSSPIYEQYF.

The CDR3 spells CASTLKRASNQPQHF. CDR3 nucleotide sequence: TGTGCCAGTACTCTCAAACGGGCCAGCAATCAGCCCCAGCATTTT. The chain recombines TRBV19 with TRBJ1-5; D remains ambiguous. Germline V gene lookup returns CDR1 LNHDA and CDR2 SQIVND (reference sequence). This CDR3 contains 15 residues. Trimming removed 7 bases at V and 1 base at J, with 14 bases between.

This chain connects TRBV9 to TRBJ2-1; 10 bases map to TRBD2. With V trimmed by 4 bases and J by 4 bases, 8 bases remained unmatched. Germline V lookup: CDR1 SGDLS, CDR2 YYNGEE. This CDR3 is built from 16 residues. CDR3: CASSPRGTSAYNEQFF. The CDR3 DNA is TGTGCCAGCAGCCCACGAGGGACTAGCGCGTACAATGAGCAGTTCTTC. The full variable domain, with the rest looked up from reference TRBV9 and TRBJ2-1, is DSGVTQTPKHLITATGQRVTLRCSPRSGDLSVYWYQQSLDQGLQFLIQYYNGEERAKGNILERFSAQQFPDLHSELNLSSLELGDSALYFCASSPRGTSAYNEQFFGPGTRLTVL.

The genes are TRBV18 and TRBJ2-5, with D maybe TRBD2 (6 bases). CDR3 size: 14 residues. V was pared by 5 bases and J by 1 base, with 11 bases between. The germline gives CDR1 KGHSH, CDR2 LQKENI. The CDR3 is CASSVLASQETQYF. The CDR3 bases are TGTGCCAGCTCAGTTCTAGCGAGCCAAGAGACCCAGTACTTC.

This clone was seen a handful of times. The chain recombines TRBV11-1 with TRBJ2-7; a weak D match, TRBD1 (6 bases). The CDR3 length is 14 residues. CDR1 SGHAT and CDR2 FQDESV come from the germline V gene (reference sequence). Trimming removed 8 bases from V and 3 bases from J, with 17 bases in between. The CDR3 sequence is CASEDSYRHYEQYF. The CDR3 nucleotides read TGTGCCAGCGAGGACAGCTACCGACACTACGAGCAGTACTTC.

This clone appeared a single time. The gene calls are TRBV7-2 and TRBJ2-3; 7 bases align to TRBD2. From germline, CDR1 is SGHTA and CDR2 FQGNSA. J gave up 2 bases and V 2 bases, and 7 bases lay outside the gene matches. This CDR3 spans 16 amino acids. In DNA, the CDR3 is TGTGCCAGCAGCTTACGGCCGGGACTACTCACAGATACGCAGTATTTT. Translation: CASSLRPGLLTDTQYF.

The V and J genes are TRBV6-1 and TRBJ2-7; D may correspond to TRBD1 or TRBD2 (5 bases each). Germline V gene data show CDR1 as MNHNS and CDR2 as SASEGT. The CDR3 loop spans 15 amino acids. Trimming removed 8 bases at V and 5 bases at J, with 22 bases between. CDR3 region: CASAHWGFDRDEQYF. CDR3 nucleotide sequence: TGTGCCAGCGCCCATTGGGGGTTTGATCGGGACGAGCAGTACTTC.

The CDR3 loop is CASSAPSTANYGYTF. Written as DNA, the CDR3 is TGTGCCAGCAGCGCCCCGAGTACGGCTAACTATGGCTACACCTTC. This rearrangement joins TRBV6-1 to TRBJ1-2, with D hard to call. Germline lookup yields CDR1 MNHNS and CDR2 SASEGT. The CDR3 runs 15 residues. Trimming shortened V by 6 bases and J by 0 bases, and 14 bases separated the two germline ends.

The V and J genes are TRBV4-1 and TRBJ2-1; D is unresolved. The CDR3 has 19 amino acids. Germline V gene data show CDR1 as MGHRA and CDR2 as YSYEKL. V was cut by 2 bases and J by 2 bases, with 22 bases left in between. Here the CDR3 reads CASSQKNRGYSYTYNEQFF. The CDR3 DNA reads TGCGCCAGCAGCCAAAAAAACAGAGGCTACTCTTATACCTACAATGAGCAGTTCTTC.

As for this clone: At one boundary the junction diverges from the germline segment, which might be a read error. The chain recombines TRBV6-6 with TRBJ2-1, with 12 bases identical to TRBD2. The CDR3 has 16 amino acids. Germline CDR1 MNHNY, CDR2 SVGAGI (reference sequence). CDR3 residues: CASSYSPLAGGPNNVF. CDR3 nucleotide sequence: TGTGCCAGCAGTTACTCCCCACTAGCGGGAGGACCCAATAACGTCTTC.

The J gene is TRBJ2-1, the V gene TRBV7-9, with 8 bases matching TRBD1. Trimming at V came to 5 bases and at J to 4 bases, leaving 4 bases not matched to a gene. There are 14 residues in the CDR3. Per germline, CDR1 SEHNR and CDR2 FQNEAQ (reference sequence). This chain's CDR3 is CASSKDRVYNEQFF. The CDR3 DNA follows: TGTGCCAGCAGCAAGGACAGGGTTTACAATGAGCAGTTCTTC.

The J gene is TRBJ1-3, the V gene TRBV11-2; D ambiguous. V gave up 7 bases and J gave up 0 bases, with 16 bases separating them. Germline V gene sequence: CDR1 SGHAT, CDR2 FQNNGV. The CDR3 is made up of 16 amino acids. The CDR3 is CASTRLGFTSGNTIYF. The CDR3 bases are TGTGCCAGCACCCGGTTGGGGTTTACCTCTGGAAACACCATATATTTT.

The rearrangement links TRBV7-2 to TRBJ2-7; TRBD1 matches at 7 bases. The CDR3 extends over 15 amino acids. The trim removed 1 base at V and 2 bases at J, leaving 5 bases unmatched. CDR1 is SGHTA, CDR2 FQGNSA, per germline. The CDR3 here is CASSLGGTAAYEQYF. The DNA for the CDR3 is TGTGCCAGCAGCTTAGGAGGGACAGCCGCCTACGAGCAGTACTTC.

The J gene is TRBJ2-4, the V gene TRBV6-5; D is possibly TRBD1 (6 bases). The CDR3 runs 14 residues. The V gene's germline CDR1 is MNHEY and CDR2 SVGAGI. V lost 5 bases to trimming and J lost 7 bases, with 15 bases between them. The CDR3 DNA sequence: TGTGCCAGCAGTCCGGGACAACGACGGAACATTCAGTACTTC. Translating gives CASSPGQRRNIQYF.

This sequence joins TRBV6-6 and TRBJ1-1; D remains unclear. V dropped 5 bases and J dropped 9 bases, with 19 bases sitting between them. Germline lookup yields CDR1 MNHNY and CDR2 SVGAGI (reference sequence). CDR3 length: 14 amino acids. The CDR3 DNA is TGTGCCAGCAGTCCTTTCGTTGATTCCCAAAAAGCTTTCTTT. This gives the protein CASSPFVDSQKAFF.